This paragraph reports one T cell receptor (beta chain). What it recognizes is unknown. The data derive from a study of T cell responses to AZD1222 COVID-19 vaccine. The V segment lost 3 bases and the J segment 6 bases; nucleotides outside the gene matches: 9. The CDR3 sequence is 15 residues long. The germline gives CDR1 SGHDN, CDR2 FVKESK. Broader study findings: Among spike-specific TCRs, nearly half reportedly target unmutated variant regions. Spike-specific TCR repertoires showed rising breadth and depth after two AZD1222 doses. Dominant CD4 TCR responses targeted spike regions 160-218 and 743-854.

Here immunoSEQ multiplex PCR was the method, and the copy in TCRdb shows in-frame clones only, minus some. The data hold under 25,000 clones, with less than 90% observed a single time. This specimen consisted of peripheral blood, obtained 28 days after the second AZD1222 dose. The rearrangement uses TRBV14 and TRBJ2-7, with TRBD1 identical over 9 bases. The receptor was derived from an adult who received the AZD1222 COVID-19 vaccine. CDR3 protein: CASSQVQGALGEQYF. CDR3 nucleotides: TGTGCCAGCAGCCAGGTACAGGGGGCTCTGGGCGAGCAGTACTTC.